The clone carrying this T cell receptor beta chain is a singleton in its sample. Its target is not known. Germline values: CDR1 KGHSH, CDR2 LQKENI. The CDR3 length is 15 residues. Trimming removed 3 bases from V and 0 bases from J; junction bases left unmatched: 3. The data stem from a study of cytomegalovirus exposure and HLA in healthy donors. Study-level background: Of all 370 or so donors who were genotyped, roughly 81% belonged to the Caucasian-associated ancestry cluster. Broader study findings: A list of 164 TCR beta chains associated with cytomegalovirus was given. Sequencing had likely introduced a cluster of highly shared sequence variants as an artifact. Later analysis reportedly placed an Asian-associated ancestry cluster below the roughly 700-donor mean in N-insertions.

PCR amplification relied on 60 Vbeta primers (plus 13 Jbeta primers). Profiled with immunoSEQ multiplex PCR; TCRdb holds only in-frame clones, not every one. The data show about 120,000 clones, 70% to 80% seen once. The clonotype was recovered from a man aged 18 to 30 in good health and CMV-seronegative. The rearrangement uses TRBV18 and TRBJ2-7; TRBD2 matches at 9 bases. Sample: PBMCs. CDR3 in DNA: TGTGCCAGCTCACCTAGACTAGCGGACTCCTACGAGCAGTACTTC. The encoded protein is CASSPRLADSYEQYF.